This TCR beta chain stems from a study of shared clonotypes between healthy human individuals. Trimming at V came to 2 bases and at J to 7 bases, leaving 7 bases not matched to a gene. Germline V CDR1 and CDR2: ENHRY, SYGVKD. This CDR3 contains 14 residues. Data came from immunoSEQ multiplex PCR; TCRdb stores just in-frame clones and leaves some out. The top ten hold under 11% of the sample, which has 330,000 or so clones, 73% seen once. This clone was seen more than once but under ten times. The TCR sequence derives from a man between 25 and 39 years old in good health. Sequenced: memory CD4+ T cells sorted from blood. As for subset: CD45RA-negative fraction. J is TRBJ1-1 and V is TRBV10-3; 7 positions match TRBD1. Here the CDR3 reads CAISERQGQVEAFF. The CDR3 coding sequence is TGTGCCATCAGTGAGCGACAAGGACAGGTTGAAGCTTTCTTT.